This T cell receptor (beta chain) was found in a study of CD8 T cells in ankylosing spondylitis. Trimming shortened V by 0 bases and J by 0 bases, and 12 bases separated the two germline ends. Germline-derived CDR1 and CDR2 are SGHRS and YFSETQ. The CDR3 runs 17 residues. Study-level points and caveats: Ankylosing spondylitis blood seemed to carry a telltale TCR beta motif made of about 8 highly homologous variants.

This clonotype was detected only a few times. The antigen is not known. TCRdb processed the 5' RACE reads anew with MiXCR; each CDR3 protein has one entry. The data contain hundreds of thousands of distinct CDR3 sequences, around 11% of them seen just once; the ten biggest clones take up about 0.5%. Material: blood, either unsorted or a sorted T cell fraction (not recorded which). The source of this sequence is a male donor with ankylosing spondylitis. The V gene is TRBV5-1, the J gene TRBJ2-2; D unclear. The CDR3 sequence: CASSLAFAYTNTGELFF. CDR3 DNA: TGCGCCAGCAGCTTGGCTTTTGCGTATACGAACACCGGGGAGCTGTTTTTT.